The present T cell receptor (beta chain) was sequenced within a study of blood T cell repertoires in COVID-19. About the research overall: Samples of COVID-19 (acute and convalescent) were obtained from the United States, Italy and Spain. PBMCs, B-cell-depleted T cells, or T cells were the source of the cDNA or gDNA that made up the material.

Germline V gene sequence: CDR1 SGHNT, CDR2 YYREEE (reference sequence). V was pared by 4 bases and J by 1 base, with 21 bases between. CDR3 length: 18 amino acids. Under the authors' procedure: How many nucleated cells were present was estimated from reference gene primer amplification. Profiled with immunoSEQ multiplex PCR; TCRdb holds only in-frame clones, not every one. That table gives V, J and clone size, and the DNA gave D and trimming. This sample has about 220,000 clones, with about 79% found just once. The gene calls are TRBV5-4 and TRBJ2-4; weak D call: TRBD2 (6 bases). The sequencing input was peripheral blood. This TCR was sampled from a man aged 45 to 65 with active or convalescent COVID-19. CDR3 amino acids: CASSPEGRGSVAKNIQYF. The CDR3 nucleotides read TGTGCCAGCAGCCCGGAGGGGAGAGGGAGTGTGGCCAAAAACATTCAGTACTTC.